This record covers a single T cell receptor (beta chain). Its antigen remains unidentified. Within the sample, other DNA sequences also encode this same CDR3. These data come from a study of shared clonotypes between healthy human individuals. Across the whole study: Each donor contributed plates that comprised three CD4 naive, three CD4 memory, two CD8 naive and one CD8 memory.

General study findings and limits: Larger estimated richness was generally recorded for naive subsets relative to memory subsets. Lower generation probabilities were found for non-shared clonotypes than for those shared by all four donors.

Trimming cost V 3 bases and J 6 bases, with 11 bases left between them. The CDR3 is made up of 13 amino acids. Germline loops: CDR1 LNHDA, CDR2 SQIVND (reference sequence). Sequenced by immunoSEQ multiplex PCR; TCRdb stores in-frame clones only, minus some. This repertoire shows 2 million to 3 million clones, approximately 92% found once; its top ten account for under 0.15%. The chain couples TRBV19 to TRBJ1-2, with D perhaps TRBD1 (5 bases). This receptor was taken from a man between 18 and 35 years old in good health. Source material: naive CD4+ T cells sorted from blood. Subset defined: CD45RA+ positively selected. The CDR3 coding sequence is TGTGCCAGTAGTATCGGGGGAGGCAATGGCTACACCTTC. It yields the protein CASSIGGGNGYTF.